This T cell receptor beta chain appears in the sequencing data of a study of early T cells in non-severe SARS-CoV-2 infection. On the study more broadly: Bulk RNA isolated from unsorted whole blood underwent sequencing; chains were not paired.

The CDR3 is made up of 18 amino acids. Looked up from germline, CDR1 is LGHNA and CDR2 is YSLEER. V was pared by 1 base and J by 0 bases, with 8 bases of the junction left unmatched. Concerning this clonotype itself: Its target is not known.

Overall study results and limits: Database matching using VDJdb favored anti-spike CD8 responses, with private and CD4 specificities left missing.

Each cDNA molecule carried a unique molecular identifier. A single record per CDR3 protein comes from TCRdb applying MiXCR to the 5' RACE reads. The sample carries 75,000 to 80,000 distinct CDR3 sequences, roughly 16% recorded once. This receptor was obtained from an adult who was a healthcare worker with PCR-confirmed SARS-CoV-2 infection or an uninfected control (not recorded which). The chain has TRBV4-3 and TRBJ2-1; 8 bases align to TRBD2. The specimen was whole blood. The CDR3 nucleotides read TGCGCCAGCAGCCAAGCCGCTAGCGGGCAGCTCTCCTACAATGAGCAGTTCTTC. It is translated as CASSQAASGQLSYNEQFF.